Each of the 26 T cell receptor beta chains below was sequenced from the same sample in a study of technical replicates of blood from several donors. Generated by immunoSEQ multiplex PCR, the TCRdb table keeps only in-frame clones and is missing some. The sample yields under 65,000 clones, 80% to 90% seen once. Sequencing input: PBMCs. These receptors were collected from a human donor in good health. Some clones in this sample may be carry-over from other donors' samples.

V gene TRBV4-3 combines with J gene TRBJ1-2; 8 nucleotides line up with TRBD1. The germline CDR1 and CDR2 sequences are LGHNA and YSLEER. After removal of 4 bases from V and 4 bases from J, the junction contained 8 bases not matched to a gene. This CDR3 spans 15 amino acids. The CDR3: CASSPGTGGTYGYTF. CDR3 bases: TGCGCCAGCAGCCCCGGGACAGGAGGGACCTATGGCTACACCTTC.

The CDR3 region has the DNA TGCGCCAGCAGTGGGGGGGTGACTAGCCGGATCCGAGAGACCCAGTACTTC. This translates into CASSGGVTSRIRETQYF. The chain couples TRBV5-1 to TRBJ2-5, with 7 bases lining up with TRBD2. The J segment lost 4 bases and the V segment lost 5 bases, leaving 17 bases of the junction unmatched. Germline V CDR1 and CDR2: SGHRS, YFSETQ. The CDR3 runs 17 residues.

V and J are TRBV6-5 and TRBJ2-2, with 10 bases fitting TRBD1. V was clipped by 4 bases and J by 5 bases; unmatched bases: 1. Germline V gene lookup returns CDR1 MNHEY and CDR2 SVGAGI. The length of the CDR3 is 14 residues. The CDR3 is CASSWTGGTGELFF. In DNA form, the CDR3 reads TGTGCCAGCAGTTGGACAGGGGGGACCGGGGAGCTGTTTTTT.

The table lists this clone with a count of one. The gene calls are TRBV7-2 and TRBJ2-7; 8 nucleotides align to TRBD1. The CDR3 is made up of 15 amino acids. Looked up from germline, CDR1 is SGHTA and CDR2 is FQGNSA. Losses at the gene ends were 5 bases for V and 0 bases for J; bases not matched to a gene: 6. CDR3 coding DNA: TGTGCCAGCAGCCGGGGACAGGACCCCTCCTACGAGCAGTACTTC. It encodes CASSRGQDPSYEQYF.

The rearrangement uses TRBV4-3 and TRBJ2-5; D possibly corresponds to TRBD2 (6 bases). The germline V gene encodes CDR1 LGHNA and CDR2 YSLEER. The CDR3 sequence is 16 residues long. V lost 0 bases to trimming and J lost 3 bases, with 14 bases between them. CDR3 sequence: CASSQDRLQREETQYF. The CDR3 DNA follows: TGCGCCAGCAGCCAAGATCGATTACAGCGGGAAGAGACCCAGTACTTC.

The chain carries TRBV2 and TRBJ2-7; the match to TRBD1 covers 9 bases. The germline gives CDR1 SNHLY, CDR2 FYNNEI. The V gene end was trimmed by 6 bases and the J gene end by 0 bases; junction bases not matched to a gene: 15. The CDR3 is 18 amino acids. The CDR3 here is CASRASGRGTGSSYEQYF. In DNA form, the CDR3 reads TGTGCCAGCAGGGCCTCCGGACGTGGGACAGGGAGCTCCTACGAGCAGTACTTC.

The chain has TRBV10-3 and TRBJ1-4, with TRBD1 matching over 12 bases. The CDR3 sequence is 16 residues long. Germline values: CDR1 ENHRY, CDR2 SYGVKD. The junction had 5 bases not matched to a gene; V was cut back by 5 bases and J by 4 bases. The CDR3 DNA sequence: TGTGCCATCAGTAGGGACAGGGGGCGGGGTAATGAAAAACTGTTTTTT. As protein: CAISRDRGRGNEKLFF.

J is TRBJ1-5 and V is TRBV9, with 8 positions matching TRBD1. The V segment lost 4 bases and the J segment 2 bases; nucleotides outside the gene matches: 5. Germline-derived CDR1 and CDR2 are SGDLS and YYNGEE. The length of the CDR3 is 15 residues. The CDR3 is CASSQDREGNQPQHF. For the CDR3, the DNA is TGTGCCAGCAGCCAGGACAGGGAAGGCAATCAGCCCCAGCATTTT. Full variable domain (missing parts from reference TRBV9 and TRBJ1-5): DSGVTQTPKHLITATGQRVTLRCSPRSGDLSVYWYQQSLDQGLQFLIQYYNGEERAKGNILERFSAQQFPDLHSELNLSSLELGDSALYFCASSQDREGNQPQHFGDGTRLSIL.

DNA of the CDR3: TGCGCCAGCAGCCCGACAGGGGCTAACTATGGCTACACCTTC. It yields the protein CASSPTGANYGYTF. The J gene is TRBJ1-2, the V gene TRBV5-1; 8 bases map to TRBD1. Germline lookup yields CDR1 SGHRS and CDR2 YFSETQ. CDR3 length: 14 amino acids. V lost 4 bases to trimming and J lost 0 bases; unmatched junction nucleotides: 2.

This clone has only one observation. This chain links TRBV19 with TRBJ2-3; 10 bases fit TRBD1. Germline CDR1 is LNHDA and CDR2 is SQIVND (reference sequence). The CDR3 consists of 15 residues. Trimming at V came to 4 bases and at J to 6 bases, leaving 7 bases not matched to a gene. The CDR3 bases are TGTGCCAGTAGTAGGGGACAGGGGAGGTCGGATACGCAGTATTTT. Translated: CASSRGQGRSDTQYF.

This chain joins TRBV11-2 and TRBJ2-3; 10 positions match TRBD2. Germline CDR1 and CDR2: SGHAT and FQNNGV. Trimming cost V 5 bases and J 5 bases; bases outside gene matches: 4. The CDR3 totals 14 residues. CDR3 protein: CASSTVAGGDTQYF. For the CDR3, the DNA is TGTGCCAGCAGCACAGTAGCGGGGGGAGATACGCAGTATTTT.

The chain has TRBV7-8 and TRBJ1-6; 8 bases match TRBD1. This CDR3 comprises 14 residues. Trimming took 5 bases from V and 7 from J; bases not matched to a gene: 4. The germline V gene has CDR1 SGHVS and CDR2 FQNEAQ. As DNA, the CDR3 is TGTGCCAGCAGCGTCAGGGGGCTCAATTCACCCCTCCACTTT. Translating it yields CASSVRGLNSPLHF.

V is TRBV10-2 and J is TRBJ2-2; tentatively, D is TRBD2 (5 bases). Trimming cost V 6 bases and J 0 bases, with 8 bases left between them. CDR1 is WSHSY and CDR2 is SAAADI in the germline V gene. The CDR3 has 14 residues. This CDR3 is CASRDYANTGELFF. CDR3 in DNA: TGCGCCAGCAGAGACTACGCGAACACCGGGGAGCTGTTTTTT.

The chain links TRBV5-4 to TRBJ2-7; 7 bases agree with TRBD1. Per germline, CDR1 SGHNT and CDR2 YYREEE (reference sequence). This CDR3 spans 15 amino acids. The junction had 7 bases not matched to a gene; V was cut back by 4 bases and J by 0 bases. The CDR3 DNA reads as TGTGCCAGCAGCCCCCGACAGGGAAGCTCCTACGAGCAGTACTTC. This encodes CASSPRQGSSYEQYF.

The CDR3 nucleotides are TGTGCCAGCAGCTACCGGACAGCTGTCCGCTCTGGAAACACCATATATTTT. This sequence encodes CASSYRTAVRSGNTIYF. The rearrangement uses TRBV7-8 and TRBJ1-3; perhaps TRBD1 as D (6 bases). CDR3 length equals 17 residues. Trimming removed 4 bases at V and 0 bases at J, with 16 bases between. Germline-derived CDR1 and CDR2 are SGHVS and FQNEAQ.

Judged by abundance, this clone is medium-sized (0.01 to 0.1%). The chain recombines TRBV6-4 with TRBJ2-3; TRBD2 matches at 10 bases. Germline loops: CDR1 MRHNA, CDR2 SNTAGT. With V trimmed by 2 bases and J by 5 bases, 7 bases remained unmatched. CDR3 length: 16 amino acids. In DNA form, the CDR3 reads TGTGCCAGCAGTGACGTAGCGGGGGGAGGTAAAGATACGCAGTATTTT. Translated: CASSDVAGGGKDTQYF.

The rearrangement uses TRBV4-1 and TRBJ1-1; 7 positions match TRBD1. From germline, CDR1 is MGHRA and CDR2 YSYEKL. The CDR3 extends over 15 amino acids. V lost 6 bases to trimming and J lost 1 base; unmatched junction nucleotides: 8. CDR3 region: CASRSYRGGNTEAFF. The CDR3 DNA reads as TGCGCCAGCAGGTCGTACAGGGGAGGGAACACTGAAGCTTTCTTT.

The chain carries TRBV30 and TRBJ2-3; D remains unclear. This CDR3 region has 20 residues. Trimming removed 2 bases at V and 0 bases at J, with 27 bases between. Germline loops: CDR1 GTSNPN, CDR2 SVGIG (reference sequence). This CDR3 reads CAWSMAQGPPYYTSTDTQYF. For the CDR3, the DNA is TGTGCCTGGAGTATGGCTCAAGGTCCCCCTTACTACACTAGCACAGATACGCAGTATTTT.

The rearrangement uses TRBV9 and TRBJ2-5; 7 positions match TRBD2. With V trimmed by 0 bases and J by 5 bases, 7 bases remained unmatched. The germline CDR1 and CDR2 sequences are SGDLS and YYNGEE. This CDR3 comprises 15 residues. The CDR3, as DNA: TGTGCCAGCAGCGTAGTCCCGGGGGGTTGGGAGACCCAGTACTTC. Translated: CASSVVPGGWETQYF. Filled out from reference TRBV9 and TRBJ2-5, the complete variable domain reads DSGVTQTPKHLITATGQRVTLRCSPRSGDLSVYWYQQSLDQGLQFLIQYYNGEERAKGNILERFSAQQFPDLHSELNLSSLELGDSALYFCASSVVPGGWETQYFGPGTRLLVL.

This clone has only one observation. V and J are TRBV18 and TRBJ2-1; TRBD1 aligns across 7 bases. Germline-derived CDR1 and CDR2 are KGHSH and LQKENI. Trimming removed 3 bases from V and 5 bases from J; junction bases left unmatched: 4. The CDR3 spans 14 residues. CDR3 DNA: TGTGCCAGCTCACCCCGGGACAGAGACAATGAGCAGTTCTTC. Translated: CASSPRDRDNEQFF.

This sequence joins TRBV29-1 and TRBJ1-1; maybe TRBD1 (6 bases). Looked up from germline, CDR1 is SQVTM and CDR2 is ANQGSEA. This CDR3 has 13 amino acids. Trimming cost V 4 bases and J 6 bases, with 15 bases left between them. CDR3 sequence reads: CSVVDRSHPEAFF. DNA of the CDR3: TGCAGCGTTGTCGACAGGAGTCATCCTGAAGCTTTCTTT.

The V gene is TRBV27, the J gene TRBJ1-6; weak D call: TRBD1 (5 bases). Deletions cut 2 bases from V and 7 bases from J, with 12 bases between. The CDR3 is 15 amino acids. Germline lookup yields CDR1 MNHEY and CDR2 SMNVEV (reference sequence). In DNA, the CDR3 is TGTGCCAGCAGTTTAGGGGCGTTAGAGAATTCACCCCTCCACTTT. Translation gives CASSLGALENSPLHF.

V and J are TRBV14 and TRBJ2-3, with a weak D call TRBD2 (5 bases). Trimming took off 1 base at V and 5 bases at J, with 10 bases between the two ends. CDR1 and CDR2 from the germline V gene are SGHDN and FVKESK. This CDR3 region has 14 residues. The CDR3 loop reads CASSQASGRDTQYF. The CDR3, as DNA: TGTGCCAGCAGCCAAGCCTCGGGGAGAGATACGCAGTATTTT.

The V and J genes are TRBV7-2 and TRBJ2-7, with TRBD1 matching over 7 bases. The CDR3 runs 14 residues. The germline gives CDR1 SGHTA, CDR2 FQGNSA. V shed 3 bases and J 5 bases; nucleotides not matched to a gene: 7. CDR3 protein: CASSFLGTVDEQYF. For the CDR3, the DNA is TGTGCCAGCAGCTTCCTTGGGACAGTAGACGAGCAGTACTTC.

This clone is a singleton in its sample. V and J are TRBV11-3 and TRBJ2-5; no reliable D call. The CDR3 totals 12 residues. Trimming pared 5 bases from V and 4 bases from J, leaving 8 bases between. Germline V gene lookup returns CDR1 SGHNT and CDR2 YENEEA. The CDR3 DNA reads TGTGCCAGCAGCCAAACACCAGAGACCCAGTACTTC. Its protein is CASSQTPETQYF.

This chain links TRBV7-9 with TRBJ2-2, with 16 bases lining up with TRBD2. Germline CDR1 reads SEHNR; CDR2 reads FQNEAQ (reference sequence). V was pared by 6 bases and J by 5 bases, with 6 bases of the junction left unmatched. The CDR3 runs to 17 residues. The CDR3 DNA is TGTGCCAGCAGAGGGACTAGCGGGGGGGCCCGGACCGGGGAGCTGTTTTTT. As protein: CASRGTSGGARTGELFF.